This T cell receptor (beta chain) was sequenced for a study of CD8 T cells in Susac syndrome. Trimming pared 4 bases from V and 7 bases from J, leaving 20 bases between. Germline V gene data show CDR1 as SGDLS and CDR2 as YYNGEE. CDR3 length: 15 amino acids. It was with random hexamers that about 0.45 to 1 ug RNA was reverse transcribed. MiXCR, applied by TCRdb to the immunoSEQ multiplex PCR reads, yields one record per CDR3 protein. Of about 250,000 distinct CDR3 sequences in the sample, 93% were seen once. The specimen sequenced was CD4+ T cells from PBMCs. The gene calls are TRBV9 and TRBJ2-5; weak D call: TRBD1 (6 bases). The TCR sequence derives from a human donor with multiple sclerosis. The CDR3: CASSPRGGVGGTQYF. CDR3 in DNA: TGTGCCAGCAGCCCCCGAGGGGGAGTAGGTGGGACCCAGTACTTC.